This T cell receptor beta chain originates from a study of blood T cell repertoires in COVID-19 (dated by TCRdb to the early 2020s). Notes on the research overall: The collaborator samples originated in the United States, Italy and Spain and spanned the acute and convalescent phases of COVID-19. The prospective study material was composed of cDNA or gDNA derived from T cells, B-cell-depleted T cells, or PBMCs. Deeply sampled blood TCRbeta repertoires from subjects exposed to, actively infected with, or recovered from COVID-19 were included in the dataset. The repertoires were released in a freely available public database meant as a resource for research on the immune response to SARS-CoV-2. Samples came from the ongoing ImmuneRACE study (first 160 participants) plus 1,254 subjects from 6 global collaborators. The sample metadata nearly always contained a de-identified subject ID, COVID-19 status, age in years and sex. HLA class I and class II types, where available, came from metadata supplied by the sample provider rather than from assay-based typing. Study-level results and caveats: Clinical and demographic metadata were provided uncurated, with the amount varying by source and participant.

The collaborating institutions used their own protocols to collect whole blood in K2EDTA tubes. For TCRbeta analysis, collaborators shipped samples as frozen whole blood, isolated PBMCs, or DNA extracted from either of those sample types. This clone has just a few counts. This receptor's antigen is unknown. It has no much larger one-base neighbor in the sample; base qualities were not kept. TCRbeta CDR3 regions were amplified from genomic DNA by means of the immunoSEQ Assay, a bias-controlled multiplex PCR. The authors processed their data as follows. Within the assay, amplification of reference gene primers was used to estimate how many nucleated cells each sample contained. Sequence reads were collapsed and filtered to measure the absolute abundance of every unique TCRbeta CDR3 rearrangement. For each sample, productive Simpson clonality was calculated as the square root of Simpson's diversity index over productive rearrangements. Imported from immuneACCESS, the table was reduced by TCRdb to in-frame sequences with V and J called. These copies leave out some clones; in studies compared against another copy, an unresolved V gene accounts for under half, and the cause of the remainder is not known. D and trimming were read from the DNA, whereas the V and J calls and clone size are those reported in that table. This sample gives 150,000 to 200,000 clones in total; approximately 90% of them show up just once. The ten largest clones represent 0.5% to 0.55% of the sample.

Sequences LNHDA (CDR1) and SQIVND (CDR2) are obtained from the germline V gene (reference sequence). The CDR3 has 15 amino acids, counting the end cysteine and phenylalanine. Only the CDR3 part of the read is kept: 45 bases, read in frame from the first base. Trimmed from V: 5 bases; trimmed from J: 7 bases; junction bases lacking a gene match: 7. The TCR originated in a man aged 45-65 years with acute or convalescent COVID-19. The sample taken for sequencing was peripheral blood. The rearrangement joined TRBV19 to TRBJ2-1; the central 11 bases match TRBD2. The CDR3 is CASSPQLAGENEQFF. DNA sequence: TGTGCCAGTAGTCCCCAACTAGCGGGGGAAAATGAGCAGTTCTTC.